Listed here are 21 T cell receptor beta chains from one sample, sequenced in a study of tumor-infiltrating lymphocytes in primary liver carcinoma. With a constant-region primer, TCR beta cDNA was made from approximately 520 ng of total RNA. Library construction for TCR beta comprised three nested multiplex PCR rounds performed with slightly modified ARM-PCR. With TRBV1-TRBV30 forward primers and a C-beta reverse primer, the first two PCR rounds were run for nine to eleven cycles each. TCRdb reprocessed the multiplex PCR reads via MiXCR and lists one record per CDR3 protein. This sample has 80,000 to 100,000 distinct CDR3 sequences, with less than 75% found just once. For each extraction, RNA and DNA were obtained together from roughly 20-30 mg of unsorted bulk tissue. The sample taken for sequencing was tumor-adjacent normal liver tissue. The receptors derive from a man aged 35-49 years with primary liver carcinoma and hepatitis B virus infection.

About this clonotype: Mismatch with germline at one junction end may stem from a read error. The chain uses TRBV11-1 and TRBJ2-3; D possibly corresponds to TRBD2 (6 bases). Germline V lookup: CDR1 SGHAT, CDR2 FQDESV (reference sequence). The CDR3 has 16 amino acids. CDR3 loop: CPSSKGLAVSIDTQYF. The CDR3 nucleotides are TGTCCCAGCAGCAAGGGACTGGCGGTTAGCATAGATACGCAGTATTTT. The full variable domain, its missing parts supplied by reference TRBV11-1 and TRBJ2-3, is EAEVAQSPRYKITEKSQAVAFWCDPISGHATLYWYRQILGQGPELLVQFQDESVVDDSQLPKDRFSAERLKGVDSTLKIQPAELGDSAMYLCPSSKGLAVSIDTQYFGPGTRLTVL.

A few counts support this clonotype. This may stem from a read error, because a much larger clone lies one nucleotide away. The chain carries TRBV6-5 and TRBJ2-7; D is unclear. This CDR3 has 14 amino acids. Germline V gene data show CDR1 as MNHEY and CDR2 as SVGAGI. Trimming left V 7 bases short and J 4 bases short, with 17 bases between. CDR3 amino acids: CASNLNPTPYEQYF. CDR3 bases: TGTGCCAGCAATTTGAACCCGACGCCTTACGAGCAGTACTTC.

Comments on this clonotype: The CDR3 carries no conserved terminal phenylalanine or tryptophan, so it likely arises from a read error. V is TRBV12-3 or TRBV12-4 and J is TRBJ2-7; the D gene is possibly TRBD2 (5 bases). Trimming stripped 7 bases from V and 4 bases from J, with 20 bases between. This CDR3 has 15 residues. CDR3 residues: CASTEPGMAFYEQYY. For the CDR3, the DNA is TGTGCCAGCACCGAACCGGGAATGGCTTTTTACGAGCAGTACTAC.

Note on this clonotype: A single base separates this from a much larger clone, so it may be a read error. The chain joins TRBV4-1 to TRBJ2-2; 8 bases line up with TRBD2. From germline, CDR1 is MGHRA and CDR2 YSYEKL. The CDR3 runs to 20 residues. Trimming removed 0 bases from V and 5 bases from J; junction bases left unmatched: 17. The CDR3 DNA follows: TGCGCCAGCAGCCAAGAAATCCGGAGAAGAGCGGGAGTATGGACCGGGGAGCTGTTTTTT. Residues: CASSQEIRRRAGVWTGELFF.

In the case of this clonotype: At one end the junction does not follow the germline gene, possibly because of a read error. This sequence joins TRBV28 and TRBJ1-2, with D possibly being TRBD1 (5 bases). Germline V gene sequence: CDR1 MDHEN, CDR2 SYDVKM. The CDR3 contains 13 residues. The CDR3 DNA sequence: TGTGCCGGCAGTCTCCAGGGAGCCTATGGCTACACCTTC. Encoded protein: CAGSLQGAYGYTF.

J is TRBJ2-3 and V is TRBV11-2, with 7 bases fitting TRBD1. The CDR3 extends over 16 amino acids. From germline, CDR1 is SGHAT and CDR2 FQNNGV. V gave up 7 bases and J gave up 6 bases; unmatched junction bases: 16. The CDR3 DNA is TGTGCCAGCACCAAGGGGGCTGGCTTATCAGGTGATACGCAGTATTTT. Translating it yields CASTKGAGLSGDTQYF.

For this clonotype: A much bigger clone sits one base away, suggesting this may be a read error. J is TRBJ2-2 and V is TRBV6-2 or TRBV6-3; no reliable D call. CDR1 is MNHEY, CDR2 SVGEGT, per germline. The CDR3 is made up of 14 amino acids. CDR3 loop: CTSSYSRHTGELFF. DNA of the CDR3: TGTACCAGCAGTTACTCGAGACACACCGGGGAGCTGTTTTTT.

Notes on this clonotype: A clone one base away is much larger, so this may be a read error. The chain couples TRBV10-3 to TRBJ1-6; TRBD1 might be the D (5 bases). CDR1 ENHRY and CDR2 SYGVKD come from the germline V gene. CDR3 length equals 16 residues. V lost 6 bases, J lost 8 bases, and 20 bases lay in between. This CDR3 reads CAIRGHGRVMDSPLHF. Written as DNA, the CDR3 is TGTGCCATCAGGGGGCACGGGCGGGTGATGGATTCACCCCTCCACTTT.

Concerning this clonotype: At one end, the junction sequence differs from germline, possibly due to a read error. This chain links TRBV11-2 with TRBJ2-1, with D tentatively TRBD1 (5 bases). The CDR3 is 15 residues long. CDR1 and CDR2 (germline): SGHAT, FQNNGV. The CDR3 here is CASSLSQGPYNEQIF. CDR3 DNA sequence: TGTGCCAGCAGCTTAAGTCAGGGCCCTTACAATGAGCAGATCTTC.

As for this clonotype: The junction differs from germline at one of its ends, possibly a read error. The gene calls are TRBV6-1 and TRBJ2-5; no definite D call. The CDR3 length is 13 residues. Germline CDR1 and CDR2: MNHNS and SASEGT. CDR3 amino acids: CTSRRVPGETQYF. The CDR3 nucleotides read TGTACCAGTAGGCGAGTTCCAGGAGAGACCCAGTACTTC.

This clonotype has just one count. The junction differs from germline at one of its ends, possibly a read error. The chain couples TRBV6-1 to TRBJ2-7; TRBD1 matches at 10 bases. The CDR3 runs 16 residues. Germline CDR1 MNHNS, CDR2 SASEGT. The CDR3 coding sequence is TGTGCCAGCAGCGAAGTTGGGACAGGGGACTTCCACGAGCAGTACTTC. Translating it yields CASSEVGTGDFHEQYF.

This clonotype was counted between two and nine times. The rearrangement joins TRBV7-9 to TRBJ1-2; tentatively, D is TRBD1 (6 bases). CDR1 and CDR2 (germline): SEHNR, FQNEAQ (reference sequence). V lost 7 bases, J lost 2 bases, and 11 bases lay in between. The CDR3 spans 13 residues. The CDR3 coding sequence is TGTGCCAGCACCCTCGGACAGAACTATGGCTACACCTTC. It specifies CASTLGQNYGYTF.

The chain links TRBV29-1 to TRBJ2-5; 8 bases align to TRBD2. The V gene's germline CDR1 is SQVTM and CDR2 ANQGSEA. The J segment lost 2 bases and the V segment lost 3 bases, leaving 20 bases of the junction unmatched. The CDR3 runs 19 residues. CDR3 loop: CSVEGGLAGGSSGQETQYF. The CDR3 DNA reads as TGCAGCGTTGAGGGGGGGCTGGCGGGAGGATCAAGTGGGCAAGAGACCCAGTACTTC.

There are a few counts of this clonotype. This clone may be a read error of a much larger clone one base away. The chain recombines TRBV6-1 with TRBJ1-5; 9 positions match TRBD1. The CDR3 length is 14 residues. CDR1 and CDR2 from the germline V gene are MNHNS and SASEGT. CDR3: CARSAQGAEQPQHF. The CDR3 DNA reads as TGTGCCAGGAGTGCACAGGGGGCTGAACAGCCCCAGCATTTT.

Notes on this clonotype: An end of the junction does not agree with germline; a read error may underlie this. The chain carries TRBV4-2 and TRBJ2-7, with TRBD2 matching over 13 bases. This CDR3 region has 17 residues. The germline V gene encodes CDR1 LGHNA and CDR2 YNFKEQ. CDR3 nucleotides: TGTACCACTACTGGACTAGCGGGAGTTTATAAGTCCTACGAGCTGTGCTTC. This sequence encodes CTTTGLAGVYKSYELCF.

Regarding this clonotype: One junction end does not reproduce the germline sequence, and a read error may be involved. In nucleotides, the CDR3 is TGTGTCAGCAGCCGGTTCCACTACGAGCGGTACTTC. This encodes CVSSRFHYERYF. The chain is built from TRBV7-9 and TRBJ2-7; no reliable D call. CDR1 and CDR2 (germline): SEHNR, FQNEAQ (reference sequence). The CDR3 extends over 12 amino acids. The full variable domain, rest sourced from reference TRBV7-9 and TRBJ2-7, is DTGVSQNPRHKITKRGQNVTFRCDPISEHNRLYWYRQTLGQGPEFLTYFQNEAQLEKSRLLSDRFSAERPKGSFSTLEIQRTEQGDSAMYLCVSSRFHYERYFGPGTRLTVT.

Note on this clonotype: This likely comes from a read error, as the CDR3 has no conserved phenylalanine or tryptophan at its end. The chain combines TRBV12-3 or TRBV12-4 with TRBJ1-1; D call uncertain. V lost 2 bases, J lost 8 bases, and 12 bases lay in between. CDR3 length: 13 residues. CDR3 amino acids: CASSLLSLGEAFS. CDR3 sequence (DNA): TGTGCCAGCAGTTTATTAAGTCTAGGGGAAGCTTTCTCT.

Concerning this clonotype itself: A junction end diverges from the germline sequence, so it may reflect a read error. This chain links TRBV19 with TRBJ2-3; no clear D. Germline V gene sequence: CDR1 LNHDA, CDR2 SQIVND (reference sequence). CDR3 size: 13 residues. The CDR3 reads CASSPASRDTQYF. The CDR3 DNA is TGTGCCAGTAGTCCAGCCAGCAGAGATACGCAGTATTTT.

On this clonotype: This may come from a read error, since a much larger clone is one base off. The rearrangement links TRBV6-5 to TRBJ2-3; D remains ambiguous. The CDR3 covers 17 residues. Germline V gene lookup returns CDR1 MNHEY and CDR2 SVGAGI. Between the trimmed V and J ends, which lost 1 base and 1 base, there was a span of 15 bases. In DNA form, the CDR3 reads TGTGCCAGCAGTTACTTGCTGTATGGAGCCGGCACAGATACGCAGTATTTT. Encoded protein: CASSYLLYGAGTDTQYF.

This chain uses TRBV28 with TRBJ2-7; 8 bases agree with TRBD2. The V and J ends lost 7 bases and 5 bases, in that order; junction bases with no gene match: 10. The CDR3 length is 14 residues. Germline lookup yields CDR1 MDHEN and CDR2 SYDVKM. The CDR3 DNA follows: TGTGCCAGCACCAAACCCGGGACTAGTCACGAGCAGTACTTC. Its protein product is CASTKPGTSHEQYF. Complete variable domain (other parts from reference TRBV28 and TRBJ2-7): DVKVTQSSRYLVKRTGEKVFLECVQDMDHENMFWYRQDPGLGLRLIYFSYDVKMKEKGDIPEGYSVSREKKERFSLILESASTNQTSMYLCASTKPGTSHEQYFGPGTRLTVT.

At least ten counts were recorded for this clonotype. The genes are TRBV7-8 and TRBJ2-5; D gene unclear. Germline V CDR1 and CDR2: SGHVS, FQNEAQ. Trimming removed 5 bases at V and 0 bases at J, with 1 base between. CDR3 length: 11 amino acids. The DNA for the CDR3 is TGTGCCAGCAGCGACCAAGAGACCCAGTACTTC. Translated: CASSDQETQYF.